These 5 T cell receptor beta chains originate from one sample sequenced in a study of blood T cell repertoires in COVID-19. Using immunoSEQ multiplex PCR, the repertoire was profiled, and TCRdb retains in-frame clones only, with some absent. The sample includes around 65,000 clones, around 85% of them seen just once. Sequenced material: peripheral blood. Every receptor here comes from a man aged 55 to 70 with acute or convalescent COVID-19.

The V call is TRBV12-3 or TRBV12-4, the J call TRBJ1-1, with a possible D match to TRBD1 (5 bases). The V and J ends lost 4 bases and 5 bases respectively, with 11 bases between them. The length of the CDR3 is 13 residues. CDR3 sequence (DNA): TGTGCCAGCAGTTGGACACCCGAGACTGAAGCTTTCTTT. Translating it yields CASSWTPETEAFF.

The V and J genes are TRBV28 and TRBJ2-1; 7 nucleotides align to TRBD2. J was trimmed by 6 bases and V by 5 bases; bases with no gene match: 7. Germline assignment: CDR1 MDHEN and CDR2 SYDVKM. CDR3 length: 14 residues. Here the CDR3 DNA reads TGTGCCAGCAGTCGGAGACTAGCCTCCAATGAGCAGTTCTTC. Protein product: CASSRRLASNEQFF.

This chain connects TRBV9 to TRBJ2-4; 12 positions agree with TRBD2. CDR1 SGDLS and CDR2 YYNGEE come from the germline V gene. Losses at the gene ends were 4 bases for V and 1 base for J; bases not matched to a gene: 12. The CDR3 covers 19 residues. Here the CDR3 reads CASSLSWLAGGSAKNIQYF. CDR3 bases: TGTGCCAGCAGCTTGAGCTGGCTAGCGGGAGGGTCGGCCAAAAACATTCAGTACTTC.

The DNA of the CDR3 is TGCGCCAGCAGTTACCGGACTAGCGGGACCGATGAGCAGTTCTTC. Its translation: CASSYRTSGTDEQFF. J is TRBJ2-1 and V is TRBV5-1, with 12 bases lining up with TRBD2. V gave up 5 bases and J gave up 8 bases; unmatched junction bases: 8. From germline, CDR1 is SGHRS and CDR2 YFSETQ. The CDR3 sequence is 15 residues long. Filled out from reference TRBV5-1 and TRBJ2-1, the complete variable domain reads KAGVTQTPRYLIKTRGQQVTLSCSPISGHRSVSWYQQTPGQGLQFLFEYFSETQRNKGNFPGRFSGRQFSNSRSEMNVSTLELGDSALYLCASSYRTSGTDEQFFGPGTRLTVL.

This clone occurred a few times. The rearrangement joins TRBV27 to TRBJ2-7; 7 bases align to TRBD1. This CDR3 has 18 amino acids. Germline CDR1 MNHEY, CDR2 SMNVEV (reference sequence). V lost 7 bases and J lost 0; bases outside the gene matches: 18. CDR3 sequence (DNA): TGTGCCAGCAAGGGGACCTGGGACAGACAACCAAGCTCCTACGAGCAGTACTTC. Protein product: CASKGTWDRQPSSYEQYF.